The 4 T cell receptor beta chains below all came from one sample that was sequenced in a study of T cell responses to AZD1222 COVID-19 vaccine (dated by TCRdb to about 2021). The intended sense of this specimen's time point label: baseline before first vaccination. Receptor libraries were prepared by the immunoSEQ multiplex PCR assay. Held by TCRdb, this immuneACCESS table contains in-frame sequences only and omits some clones. Under half of the omission traces to an unresolved V gene where checked; the cause of the rest is unknown. The sample table contains some 140,000 clones; only one count was recorded for more than 85% of them. The ten largest clones capture 3% to 3.5% of the sample. Sequencing used peripheral blood, obtained on day 0 of AZD1222 vaccination. The receptors stem from an adult in good health.

V gene TRBV3-1 (or the pseudogene TRBV3-2) combines with J gene TRBJ2-4; 9 nucleotides match TRBD1. The ends lost 4 bases at V and 7 bases at J; junction bases unmatched: 5. The CDR3 runs 14 residues. CDR1 is LGHDT, CDR2 YNNKEL, per germline (reference sequence). CDR3 sequence: CASSPTDRGNIQYF. In nucleotides, the CDR3 is TGTGCCAGCAGCCCCACCGACAGGGGGAACATTCAGTACTTC.

This chain joins TRBV18 and TRBJ1-6; 9 bases map to TRBD1. The CDR3 sequence is 18 residues long. With 3 bases clipped from V and 8 bases from J, the junction kept 14 bases outside the gene matches. The germline V gene has CDR1 KGHSH and CDR2 LQKENI. CDR3 residues: CASSPLIDRGGSDSPLHF. DNA for the CDR3: TGTGCCAGCTCACCCCTAATCGACAGGGGGGGATCGGATTCACCCCTCCACTTT.

This chain uses TRBV27 with TRBJ2-1; TRBD2 matches at 9 bases. CDR1 is MNHEY, CDR2 SMNVEV, per germline (reference sequence). V shed 1 base and J 1 base; nucleotides not matched to a gene: 5. The CDR3 has 17 amino acids. CDR3 protein: CASSLLGAGGSYNEQFF. Here the CDR3 DNA reads TGTGCCAGCAGTTTATTAGGGGCGGGAGGGTCCTACAATGAGCAGTTCTTC.

The chain links TRBV21-1 to TRBJ1-1; the D call of TRBD1 is as the table states it, not checked on the DNA. TRBV21-1 is given as a pseudogene. This CDR3 is 16 amino acids long. CDR3 sequence: CASRRGTGVANTEAFF. The CDR3 DNA reads as TGTGCCAGCAGGAGGGGGACAGGGGTTGCGAACACTGAAGCTTTCTTT.